The present TCR beta chain was sequenced within a study of T cell responses to AZD1222 COVID-19 vaccine. Points from the study as a whole: Spike-wide coverage was observed for vaccine-associated CD4 TCRs, with dominant responses at 160-218 and 743-854. Clonal diversity was possibly underestimated, and white British individuals and females predominated among donors. Seropositive status at baseline applied to only a handful of AZD1222 recipients.

A word on this clone: Antigen: not known.

Only in-frame clones appear in the TCRdb table, and some are missing; sequencing was by immunoSEQ multiplex PCR. The sample carries a few hundred thousand clones, more than 80% recorded once. V lost 3 bases and J lost 8, with 16 bases in between. Germline CDR1 WSHSY, CDR2 SAAADI. The CDR3 totals 15 residues. The TCR was taken from an adult in good health. The genes are TRBV10-2 and TRBJ1-4; tentative D call: TRBD1 (5 bases). Sequencing used peripheral blood, obtained on day 0 of AZD1222 vaccination. Here the CDR3 reads CASSDPGGAGEKLFF. The CDR3 DNA sequence: TGCGCCAGCAGTGACCCGGGAGGGGCGGGCGAAAAACTGTTTTTT.